Here is one T cell receptor beta chain with its context. Its antigen target is currently unknown. Base qualities are missing; no much larger clone stands one base away. This record belongs to a study of T cell responses to AZD1222 COVID-19 vaccine listed by TCRdb under 2021. As for the study more broadly: TCR sequencing was performed for approximately 240 trial participants, of whom about 200 were given two doses of AZD1222 and 26 were given two doses of MenACWY control vaccine. Enrollment into the trials was organized by age into subgroups of 18-55, 56-69 and 70-plus years, and those subgroups contained roughly 160, 29 and 62 TCR-sequenced participants, respectively.

The CDR3 regions of human TCRbeta chains were analyzed by immunosequencing. The authors processed their data as follows. Repertoire TCRs were matched against a reference library of SARS-CoV-2-specific TCRs generated with the MIRA antigen-specificity platform. Breadth was defined as the fraction of unique TCRs that were SARS-CoV-2-associated. Depth was defined as the fraction of total T cells that were SARS-CoV-2-associated. Each spike-specific TCR was assigned to its reactive spike region and to a CD4 or CD8 class using the MIRA data. Log10-transformed breadth and depth values were compared by one-way ANOVA with Sidak's multiple comparisons tests. TCRdb holds this immuneACCESS table with in-frame rearrangements only. Some clones are missing; in checked studies, unresolved V genes explain under half, and the rest has no known cause. The V and J calls and clone size were taken over from that table, and D and trimming were inferred from the DNA. The sample has some 80,000 clones on record, approximately 88% of them singletons. The ten largest clones add up to more than 8.5% of the sample.

From a lookup of the germline V gene, CDR1 and CDR2 are SGHTA and FQGNSA. The CDR3 runs 15 amino acids, cysteine and phenylalanine included. CDR3 DNA only is kept here, 45 bases in frame from base 1. The trim is 3 bases for V and 5 bases for J, with a gap of 14 bases between the germline ends. In light of the paper, this sample's time point label describes: about 28 days (+/-7) after the second vaccine dose. What this sample's treatment or condition label stands for: meningococcal conjugate vaccine given as trial control. Samples from vaccinated people were obtained from the UK trials COV001 and COV002, which included a single-blind randomized controlled phase 2/3 trial of AZD1222 (ChAdOx1 nCoV-19) in healthy adults. Trial participant PBMC samples were collected at day 0 and day 28 after the second dose for TCRbeta chain sequencing. Summary of the overall study and its limitations: Because no samples from the day 14 peak response were available, repertoires could be characterized only after the peak T cell response. Only 5 to 7 AZD1222 recipients were SARS-CoV-2 seropositive at baseline, limiting conclusions about previously exposed vaccinees. Participants were mostly white British and included more females than males, and it was suggested by the authors that clonal diversity may have been underestimated. Epitopes outside the regions mutated in the B.1.351 and B.1.1.7 variants were reportedly recognized by nearly half of the unique spike-specific TCRs. Vaccine-associated CD4 TCRs spanned the whole spike protein, with dominant responses in regions 160-218 and 743-854. Spike-specific TCR breadth and depth rose significantly after two AZD1222 doses compared with day 0 and with MenACWY recipients. The 56-69-year group was small, and its depth increase did not reach significance, likely because of low power.

The chain is assembled from TRBV7-2 and TRBJ2-1, and the D gene may be TRBD2, 5 bases matching. The sequenced sample was peripheral blood, obtained 28 days after the second dose of the MenACWY control vaccine. The clonotype comes from an adult who received the MenACWY meningococcal vaccine as a control. The CDR3 protein sequence reads: CASSFIASGNNEQFF. The DNA sequence is as follows: TGTGCCAGCAGCTTCATCGCGTCCGGGAACAATGAGCAGTTCTTC. Reference TRBV7-2 and TRBJ2-1 genes cover what lies past the CDR3, so the full variable domain is GAGVSQSPSNKVTEKGKDVELRCDPISGHTALYWYRQSLGQGLEFLIYFQGNSAPDKSGLPSDRFSAERTGGSVSTLTIQRTQQEDSAVYLCASSFIASGNNEQFFGPGTRLTVL.